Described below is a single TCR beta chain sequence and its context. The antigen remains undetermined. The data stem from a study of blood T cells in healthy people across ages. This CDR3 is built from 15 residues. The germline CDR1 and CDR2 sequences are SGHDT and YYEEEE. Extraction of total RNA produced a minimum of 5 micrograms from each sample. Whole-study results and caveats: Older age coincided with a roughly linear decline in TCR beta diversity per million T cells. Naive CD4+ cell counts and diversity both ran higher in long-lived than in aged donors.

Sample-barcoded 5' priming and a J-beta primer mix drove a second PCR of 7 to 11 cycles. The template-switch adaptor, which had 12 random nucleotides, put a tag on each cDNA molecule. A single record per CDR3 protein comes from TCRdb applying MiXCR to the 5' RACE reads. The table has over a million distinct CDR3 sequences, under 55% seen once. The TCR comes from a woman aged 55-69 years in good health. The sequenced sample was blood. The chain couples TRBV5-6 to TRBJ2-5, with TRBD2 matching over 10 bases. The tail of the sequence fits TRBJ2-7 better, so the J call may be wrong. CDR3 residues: CASSLWASGSYEQYF. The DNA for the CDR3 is TGTGCCAGCAGCTTGTGGGCTAGCGGGAGCTACGAGCAGTACTTC.